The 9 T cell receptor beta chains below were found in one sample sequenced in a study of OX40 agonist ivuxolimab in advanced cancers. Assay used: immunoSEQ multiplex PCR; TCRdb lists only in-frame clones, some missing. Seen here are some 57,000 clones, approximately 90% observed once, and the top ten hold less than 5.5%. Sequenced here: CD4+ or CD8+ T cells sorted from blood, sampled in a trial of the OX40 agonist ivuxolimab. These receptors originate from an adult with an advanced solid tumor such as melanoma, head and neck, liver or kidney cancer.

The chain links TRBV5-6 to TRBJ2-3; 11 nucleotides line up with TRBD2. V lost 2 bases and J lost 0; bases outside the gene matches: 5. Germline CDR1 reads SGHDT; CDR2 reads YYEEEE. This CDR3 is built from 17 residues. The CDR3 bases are TGTGCCAGCAGCTTCCTAGCGGGAGGACGAAGCACAGATACGCAGTATTTT. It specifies CASSFLAGGRSTDTQYF.

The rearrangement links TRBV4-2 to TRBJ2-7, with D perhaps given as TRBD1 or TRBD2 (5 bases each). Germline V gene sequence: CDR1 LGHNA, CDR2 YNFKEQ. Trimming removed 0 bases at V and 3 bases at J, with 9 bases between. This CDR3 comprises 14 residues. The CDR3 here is CASSQERGSYEQYF. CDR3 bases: TGTGCCAGCAGCCAAGAACGGGGCAGCTACGAGCAGTACTTC.

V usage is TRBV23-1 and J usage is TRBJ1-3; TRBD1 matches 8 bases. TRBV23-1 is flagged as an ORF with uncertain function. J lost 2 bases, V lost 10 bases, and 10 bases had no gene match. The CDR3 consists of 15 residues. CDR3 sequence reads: CANWGRGRPGNTIYF. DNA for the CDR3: TGCGCCAATTGGGGCAGGGGGCGACCTGGAAACACCATATATTTT.

CDR3 bases: TGTGCCAGCAGCCCATCCCGCGCCCGCCTCGCCTACGAGCAGTACTTC. This translates into CASSPSRARLAYEQYF. The rearrangement joins TRBV7-2 to TRBJ2-7; D call uncertain. Trimming took 5 bases from V and 2 from J, leaving 19 bases between them. This CDR3 has 16 amino acids. Germline CDR1 and CDR2: SGHTA and FQGNSA.

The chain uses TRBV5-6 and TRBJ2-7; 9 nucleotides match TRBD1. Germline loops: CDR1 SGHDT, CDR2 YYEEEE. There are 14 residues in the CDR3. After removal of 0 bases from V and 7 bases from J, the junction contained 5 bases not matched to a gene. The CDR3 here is CASSLVGQGLEQYF. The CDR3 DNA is TGTGCCAGCAGCTTGGTGGGACAGGGACTGGAGCAGTACTTC.

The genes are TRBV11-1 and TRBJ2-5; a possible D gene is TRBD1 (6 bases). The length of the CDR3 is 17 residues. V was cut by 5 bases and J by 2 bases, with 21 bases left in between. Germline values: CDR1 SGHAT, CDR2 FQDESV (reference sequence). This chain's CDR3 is CASSPQYGQTGQETQYF. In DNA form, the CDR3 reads TGTGCCAGCAGCCCCCAGTACGGACAGACGGGGCAAGAGACCCAGTACTTC.

The CDR3 reads CASSLANSGNTIYF. The CDR3 nucleotides read TGTGCCAGCAGCTTAGCCAATTCTGGAAACACCATATATTTT. The chain couples TRBV7-9 to TRBJ1-3; D ambiguous. The CDR3 loop spans 14 amino acids. The V gene lost 0 bases and the J gene lost 1 base, with 4 bases spanning the gap. The germline CDR1 and CDR2 sequences are SEHNR and FQNEAQ (reference sequence).

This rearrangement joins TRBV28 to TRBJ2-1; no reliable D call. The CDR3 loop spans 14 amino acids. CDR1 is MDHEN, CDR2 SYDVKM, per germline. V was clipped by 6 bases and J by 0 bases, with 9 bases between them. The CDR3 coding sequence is TGTGCCAGCAGGGATAGGGCCTCCTACAATGAGCAGTTCTTC. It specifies CASRDRASYNEQFF.

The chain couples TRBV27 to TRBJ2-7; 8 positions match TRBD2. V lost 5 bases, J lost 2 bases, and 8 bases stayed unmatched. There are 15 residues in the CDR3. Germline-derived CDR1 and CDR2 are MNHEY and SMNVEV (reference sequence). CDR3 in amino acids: CASSTSGAGAYEQYF. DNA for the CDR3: TGTGCCAGCAGTACCTCGGGAGCGGGAGCCTACGAGCAGTACTTC.